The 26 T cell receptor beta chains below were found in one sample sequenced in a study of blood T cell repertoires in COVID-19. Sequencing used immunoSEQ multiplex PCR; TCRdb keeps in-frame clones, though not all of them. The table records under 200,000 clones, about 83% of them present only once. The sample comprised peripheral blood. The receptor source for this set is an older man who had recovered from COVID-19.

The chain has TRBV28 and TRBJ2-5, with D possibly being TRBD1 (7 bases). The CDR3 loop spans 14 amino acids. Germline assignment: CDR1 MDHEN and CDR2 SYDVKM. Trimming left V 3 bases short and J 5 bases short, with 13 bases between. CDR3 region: CASSFAQGGETQYF. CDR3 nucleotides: TGTGCCAGCAGTTTCGCGCAGGGGGGTGAGACCCAGTACTTC.

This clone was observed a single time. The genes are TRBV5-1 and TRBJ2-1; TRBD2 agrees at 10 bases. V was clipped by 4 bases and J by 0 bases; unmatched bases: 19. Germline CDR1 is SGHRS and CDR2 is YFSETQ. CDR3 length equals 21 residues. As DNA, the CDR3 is TGCGCCAGCAGCCCAAACGGGGAGCGGGAGGGCCTTGTTAGCTCCTACAATGAGCAGTTCTTC. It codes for CASSPNGEREGLVSSYNEQFF.

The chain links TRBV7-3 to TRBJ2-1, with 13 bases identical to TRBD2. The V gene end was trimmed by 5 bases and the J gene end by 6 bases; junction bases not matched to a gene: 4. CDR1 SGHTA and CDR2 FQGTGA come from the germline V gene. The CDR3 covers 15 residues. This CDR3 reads CASSPGLAGLNEQFF. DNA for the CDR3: TGTGCCAGCAGCCCGGGACTAGCGGGACTCAATGAGCAGTTCTTC.

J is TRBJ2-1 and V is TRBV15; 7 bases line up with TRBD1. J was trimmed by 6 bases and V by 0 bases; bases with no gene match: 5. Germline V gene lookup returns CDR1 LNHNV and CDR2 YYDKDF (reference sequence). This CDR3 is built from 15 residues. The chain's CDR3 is CATSRDKQGPNEQFF. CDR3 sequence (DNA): TGTGCCACCAGCAGAGATAAACAGGGGCCCAATGAGCAGTTCTTC.

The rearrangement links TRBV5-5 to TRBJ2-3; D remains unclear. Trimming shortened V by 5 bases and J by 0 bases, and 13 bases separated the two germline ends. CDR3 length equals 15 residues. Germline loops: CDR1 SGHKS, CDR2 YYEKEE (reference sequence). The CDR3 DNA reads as TGTGCCAGCAGTTCACCTCACCGGAGCACAGATACGCAGTATTTT. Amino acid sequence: CASSSPHRSTDTQYF.

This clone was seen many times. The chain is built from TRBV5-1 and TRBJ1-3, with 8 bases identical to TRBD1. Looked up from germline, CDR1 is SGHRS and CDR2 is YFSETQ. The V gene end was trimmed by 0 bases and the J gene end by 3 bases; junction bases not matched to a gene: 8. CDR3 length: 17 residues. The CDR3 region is CASSLGDRHTSGNTIYF. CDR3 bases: TGCGCCAGCAGCTTGGGGGACAGGCATACCAGTGGAAACACCATATATTTT.

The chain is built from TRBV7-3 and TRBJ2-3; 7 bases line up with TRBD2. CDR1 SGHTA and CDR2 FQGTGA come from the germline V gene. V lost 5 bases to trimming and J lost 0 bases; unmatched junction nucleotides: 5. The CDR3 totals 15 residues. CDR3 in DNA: TGTGCCAGCAGCAAACTAGCGTCTAGCACAGATACGCAGTATTTT. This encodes CASSKLASSTDTQYF.

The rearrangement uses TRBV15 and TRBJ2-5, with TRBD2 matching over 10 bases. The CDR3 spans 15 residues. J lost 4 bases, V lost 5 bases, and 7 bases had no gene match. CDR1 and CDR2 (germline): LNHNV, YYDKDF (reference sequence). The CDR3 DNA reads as TGTGCCACCAGCCCAGGGACTAGCGCTGGAGAGACCCAGTACTTC. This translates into CATSPGTSAGETQYF.

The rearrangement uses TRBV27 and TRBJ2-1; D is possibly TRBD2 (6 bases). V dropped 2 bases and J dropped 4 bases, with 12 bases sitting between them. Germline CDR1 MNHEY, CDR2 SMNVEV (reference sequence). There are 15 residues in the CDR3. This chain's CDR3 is CASSLDGSRYNEQFF. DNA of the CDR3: TGTGCCAGCAGTTTAGACGGGAGTAGGTACAATGAGCAGTTCTTC.

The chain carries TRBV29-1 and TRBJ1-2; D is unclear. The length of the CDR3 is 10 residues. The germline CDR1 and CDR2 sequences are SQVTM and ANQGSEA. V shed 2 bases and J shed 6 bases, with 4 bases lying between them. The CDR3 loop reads CSVERDGYTF. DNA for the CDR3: TGCAGCGTTGAACGCGATGGCTACACCTTC.

CDR3 coding DNA: TGTGCCAGCAGCTTGGGACAGGTCTACAATGAGCAGTTCTTC. Protein: CASSLGQVYNEQFF. The V and J genes are TRBV11-3 and TRBJ2-1; 8 bases match TRBD1. Looked up from germline, CDR1 is SGHNT and CDR2 is YENEEA. Unmatched junction bases numbered 1, after V lost 3 bases and J lost 3 bases. The CDR3 consists of 14 residues.

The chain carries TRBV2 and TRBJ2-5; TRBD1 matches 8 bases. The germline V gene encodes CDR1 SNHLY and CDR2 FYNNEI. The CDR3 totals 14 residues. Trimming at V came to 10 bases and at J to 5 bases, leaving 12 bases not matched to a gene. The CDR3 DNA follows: TGTGCCACCAACTTGTGGACAGGGCCTGAGACCCAGTACTTC. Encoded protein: CATNLWTGPETQYF.

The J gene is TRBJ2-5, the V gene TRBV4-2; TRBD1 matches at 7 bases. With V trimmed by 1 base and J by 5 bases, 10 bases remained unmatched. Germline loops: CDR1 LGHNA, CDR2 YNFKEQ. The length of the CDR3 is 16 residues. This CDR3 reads CASSQGWQGDGETQYF. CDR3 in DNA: TGTGCCAGCAGCCAAGGATGGCAGGGGGACGGGGAGACCCAGTACTTC.

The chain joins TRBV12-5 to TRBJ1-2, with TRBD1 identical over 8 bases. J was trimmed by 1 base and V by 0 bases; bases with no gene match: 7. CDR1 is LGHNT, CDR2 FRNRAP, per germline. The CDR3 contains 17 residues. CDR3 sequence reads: CASGLVGFTGGNYGYTF. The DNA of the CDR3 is TGTGCTAGTGGTTTGGTAGGATTTACAGGGGGTAACTATGGCTACACCTTC.

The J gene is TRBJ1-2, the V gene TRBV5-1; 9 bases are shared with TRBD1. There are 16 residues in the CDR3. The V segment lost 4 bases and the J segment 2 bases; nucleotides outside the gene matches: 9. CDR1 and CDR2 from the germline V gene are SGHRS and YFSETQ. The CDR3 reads CASSRHDRGENYGYTF. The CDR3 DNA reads TGCGCCAGCAGCCGGCACGACAGGGGGGAAAACTATGGCTACACCTTC.

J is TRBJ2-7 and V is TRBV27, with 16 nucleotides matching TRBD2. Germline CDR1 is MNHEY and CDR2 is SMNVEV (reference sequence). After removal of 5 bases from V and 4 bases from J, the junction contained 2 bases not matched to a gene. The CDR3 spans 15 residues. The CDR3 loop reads CASSRGLAGGYEQYF. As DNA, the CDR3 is TGTGCCAGCAGTAGGGGACTAGCGGGAGGGTACGAGCAGTACTTC.

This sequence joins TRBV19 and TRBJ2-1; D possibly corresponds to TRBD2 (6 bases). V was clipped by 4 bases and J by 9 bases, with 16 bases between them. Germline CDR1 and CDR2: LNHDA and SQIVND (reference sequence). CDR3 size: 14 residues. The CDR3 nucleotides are TGTGCCAGTAGTAGTTGGGCTCGGGAGACTGAGCAGTTCTTC. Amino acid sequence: CASSSWARETEQFF. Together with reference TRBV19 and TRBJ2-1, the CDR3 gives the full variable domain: DGGITQSPKYLFRKEGQNVTLSCEQNLNHDAMYWYRQDPGQGLRLIYYSQIVNDFQKGDIAEGYSVSREKKESFPLTVTSAQKNPTAFYLCASSSWARETEQFFGPGTRLTVL.

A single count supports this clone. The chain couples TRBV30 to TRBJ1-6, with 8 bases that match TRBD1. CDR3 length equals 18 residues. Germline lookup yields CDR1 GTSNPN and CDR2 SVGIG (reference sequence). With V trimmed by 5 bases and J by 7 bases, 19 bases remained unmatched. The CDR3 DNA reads TGTGCCTGGGGTTGGACAGGGTCCGGGATCGTTCGCAATTCACCCCTCCACTTT. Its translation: CAWGWTGSGIVRNSPLHF.

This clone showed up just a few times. The CDR3 is CAIRDRYTYEQYF. The CDR3, as DNA: TGTGCCATCCGGGACAGATATACCTACGAGCAGTACTTC. The chain recombines TRBV6-5 with TRBJ2-7; 7 bases map to TRBD1. In germline, CDR1 is MNHEY, CDR2 SVGAGI. CDR3 length: 13 amino acids. The junction had 8 bases not matched to a gene; V was cut back by 10 bases and J by 2 bases.

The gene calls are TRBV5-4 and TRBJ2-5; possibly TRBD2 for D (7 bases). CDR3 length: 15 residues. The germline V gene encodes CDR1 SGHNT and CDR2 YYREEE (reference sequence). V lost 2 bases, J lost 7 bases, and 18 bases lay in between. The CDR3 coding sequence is TGTGCCAGCAGCTTTTCCCGTGGGGGCGGGGGGACCCAGTACTTC. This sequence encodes CASSFSRGGGGTQYF. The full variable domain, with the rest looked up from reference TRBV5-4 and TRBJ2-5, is ETGVTQSPTHLIKTRGQQVTLRCSSQSGHNTVSWYQQALGQGPQFIFQYYREEENGRGNFPPRFSGLQFPNYSSELNVNALELDDSALYLCASSFSRGGGGTQYFGPGTRLLVL.

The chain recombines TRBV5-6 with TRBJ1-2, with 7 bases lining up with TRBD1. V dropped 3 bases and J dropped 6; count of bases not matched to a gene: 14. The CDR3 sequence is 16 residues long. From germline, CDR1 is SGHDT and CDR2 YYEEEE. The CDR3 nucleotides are TGTGCCAGCAGCTCCTTTAGGCCTACAGGGGCCCATGGCTACACCTTC. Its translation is CASSSFRPTGAHGYTF.

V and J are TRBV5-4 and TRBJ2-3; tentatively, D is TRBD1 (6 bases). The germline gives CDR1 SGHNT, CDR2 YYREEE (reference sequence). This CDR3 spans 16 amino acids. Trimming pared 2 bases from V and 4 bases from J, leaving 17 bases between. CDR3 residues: CASSFRAGVQSDTQYF. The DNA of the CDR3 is TGTGCCAGCAGCTTCAGAGCAGGGGTTCAGTCAGATACGCAGTATTTT.

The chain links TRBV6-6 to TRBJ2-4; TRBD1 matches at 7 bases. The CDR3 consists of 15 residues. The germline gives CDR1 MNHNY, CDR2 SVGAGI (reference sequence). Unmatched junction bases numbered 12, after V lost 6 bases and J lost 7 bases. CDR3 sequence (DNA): TGTGCCAGCAGACCCGACAGGGAAGGTGAGAACATTCAGTACTTC. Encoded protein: CASRPDREGENIQYF.

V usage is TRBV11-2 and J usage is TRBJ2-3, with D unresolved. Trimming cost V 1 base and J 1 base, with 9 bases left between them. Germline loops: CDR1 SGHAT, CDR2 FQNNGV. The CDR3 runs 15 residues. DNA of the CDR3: TGTGCCAGCAGCTTAGGAGGCCGGCGCACAGATACGCAGTATTTT. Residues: CASSLGGRRTDTQYF. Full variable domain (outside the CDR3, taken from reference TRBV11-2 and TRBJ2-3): EAGVAQSPRYKIIEKRQSVAFWCNPISGHATLYWYQQILGQGPKLLIQFQNNGVVDDSQLPKDRFSAERLKGVDSTLKIQPAKLEDSAVYLCASSLGGRRTDTQYFGPGTRLTVL.

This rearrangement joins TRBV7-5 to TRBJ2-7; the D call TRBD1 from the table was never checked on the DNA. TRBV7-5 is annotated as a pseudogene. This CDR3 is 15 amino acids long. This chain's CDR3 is CARSPTYRTNYEQYF. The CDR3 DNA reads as TGTGCCAGAAGCCCGACTTATCGGACAAACTACGAGCAGTACTTC.

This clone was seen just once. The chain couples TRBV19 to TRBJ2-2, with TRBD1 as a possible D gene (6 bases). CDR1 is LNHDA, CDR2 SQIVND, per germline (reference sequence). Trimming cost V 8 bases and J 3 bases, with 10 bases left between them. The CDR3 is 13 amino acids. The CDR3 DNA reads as TGTGCCAGTGGACAGTTTGACACCGGGGAGCTGTTTTTT. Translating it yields CASGQFDTGELFF.